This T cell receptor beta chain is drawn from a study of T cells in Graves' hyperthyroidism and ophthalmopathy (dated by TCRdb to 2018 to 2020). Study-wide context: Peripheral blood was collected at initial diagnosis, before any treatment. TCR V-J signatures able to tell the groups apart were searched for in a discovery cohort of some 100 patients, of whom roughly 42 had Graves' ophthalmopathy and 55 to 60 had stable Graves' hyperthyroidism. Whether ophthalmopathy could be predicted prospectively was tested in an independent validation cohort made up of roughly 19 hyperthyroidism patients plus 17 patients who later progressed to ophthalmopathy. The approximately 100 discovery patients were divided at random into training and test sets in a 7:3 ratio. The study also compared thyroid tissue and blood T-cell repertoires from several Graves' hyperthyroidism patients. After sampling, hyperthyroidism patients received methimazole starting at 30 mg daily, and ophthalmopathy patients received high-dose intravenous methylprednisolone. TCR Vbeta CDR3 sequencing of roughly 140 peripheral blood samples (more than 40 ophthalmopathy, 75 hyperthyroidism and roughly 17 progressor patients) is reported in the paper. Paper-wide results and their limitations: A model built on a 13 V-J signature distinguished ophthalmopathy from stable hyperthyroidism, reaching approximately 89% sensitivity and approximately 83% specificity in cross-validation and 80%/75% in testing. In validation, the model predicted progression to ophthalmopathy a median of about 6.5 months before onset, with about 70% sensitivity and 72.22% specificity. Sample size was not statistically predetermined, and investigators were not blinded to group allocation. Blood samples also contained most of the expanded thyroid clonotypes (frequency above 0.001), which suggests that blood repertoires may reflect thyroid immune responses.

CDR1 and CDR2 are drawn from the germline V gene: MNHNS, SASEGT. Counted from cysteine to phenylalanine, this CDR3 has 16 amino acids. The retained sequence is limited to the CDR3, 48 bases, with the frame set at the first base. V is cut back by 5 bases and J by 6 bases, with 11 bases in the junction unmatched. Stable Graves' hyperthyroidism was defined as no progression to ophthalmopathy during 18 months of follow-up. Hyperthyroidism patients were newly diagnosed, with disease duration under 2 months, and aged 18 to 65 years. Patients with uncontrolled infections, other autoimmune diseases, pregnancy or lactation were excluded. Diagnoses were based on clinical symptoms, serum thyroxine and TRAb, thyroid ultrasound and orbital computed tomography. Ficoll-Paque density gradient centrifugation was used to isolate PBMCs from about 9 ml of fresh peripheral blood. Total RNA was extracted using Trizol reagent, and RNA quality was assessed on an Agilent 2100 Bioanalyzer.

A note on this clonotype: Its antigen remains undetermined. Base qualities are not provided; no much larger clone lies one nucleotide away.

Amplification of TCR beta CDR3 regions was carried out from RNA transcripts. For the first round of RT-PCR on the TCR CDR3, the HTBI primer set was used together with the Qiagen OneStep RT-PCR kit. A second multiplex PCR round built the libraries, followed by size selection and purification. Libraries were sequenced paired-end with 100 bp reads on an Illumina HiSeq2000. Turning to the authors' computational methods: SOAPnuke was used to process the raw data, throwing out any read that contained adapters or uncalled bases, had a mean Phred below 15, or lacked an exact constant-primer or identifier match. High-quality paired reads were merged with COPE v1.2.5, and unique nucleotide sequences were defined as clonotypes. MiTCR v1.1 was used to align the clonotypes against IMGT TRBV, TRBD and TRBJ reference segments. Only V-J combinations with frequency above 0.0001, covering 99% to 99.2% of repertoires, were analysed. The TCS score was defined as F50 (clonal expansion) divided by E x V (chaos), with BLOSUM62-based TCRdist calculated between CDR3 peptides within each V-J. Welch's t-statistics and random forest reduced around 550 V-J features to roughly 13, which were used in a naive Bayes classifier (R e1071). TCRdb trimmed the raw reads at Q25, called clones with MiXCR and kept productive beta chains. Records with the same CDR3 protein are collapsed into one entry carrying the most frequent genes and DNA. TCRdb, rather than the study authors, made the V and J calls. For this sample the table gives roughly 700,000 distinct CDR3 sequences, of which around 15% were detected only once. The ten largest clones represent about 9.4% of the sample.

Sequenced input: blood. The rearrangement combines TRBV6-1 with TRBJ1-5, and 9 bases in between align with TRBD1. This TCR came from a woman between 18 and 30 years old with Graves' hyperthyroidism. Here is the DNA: TGTGCCAGCAGTTCGTCCGGGACAGGGATAAGTCAGCCCCAGCATTTT. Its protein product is CASSSSGTGISQPQHF.